This record looks at one T cell receptor (beta chain) sequence and its context. These data belong to a study of shared clonotypes between healthy human individuals. Profiled with immunoSEQ multiplex PCR; TCRdb holds only in-frame clones, not every one. The table lists fewer than 650,000 clones, around 80% of them singletons. Germline CDR1 is SGHTA and CDR2 is FQGTGA. The V and J ends lost 4 bases and 4 bases respectively, with 8 bases between them. The CDR3 is 13 amino acids. This chain joins TRBV7-3 and TRBJ2-1; perhaps TRBD2 as D (5 bases). Material: PBMCs. The receptor comes from a woman aged 40-49 years in good health. Some clones in this sample may be carry-over from other donors' samples. CDR3 coding DNA: TGTGCCAGCAGCTCAGGACTTTACAATGAGCAGTTCTTC. Protein sequence: CASSSGLYNEQFF. Drawing the rest from reference TRBV7-3 and TRBJ2-1, the complete variable domain is GAGVSQTPSNKVTEKGKYVELRCDPISGHTALYWYRQSLGQGPEFLIYFQGTGAADDSGLPNDRFFAVRPEGSVSTLKIQRTERGDSAVYLCASSSGLYNEQFFGPGTRLTVL.